These T cell receptor beta chains were read from a single sample in a study of blood T cell repertoires in COVID-19. Profiled with immunoSEQ multiplex PCR; TCRdb holds only in-frame clones, not every one. The data show about 120,000 clones, more than 70% seen once. The sequencing input was peripheral blood. The receptors were gathered from a man between 60 and 75 years old with acute or convalescent COVID-19. The CDR3 runs from the conserved cysteine through the conserved F or W. A D gene is named only where the DNA matches it firmly. Clone size appears in some rows only: once, few, many, or a class for an expanded clone.

>TRBV29-1|TRBD1|NA|TRBJ1-4
CSAGQGTNEKLFF
TGCAGCGCCGGACAGGGAACTAATGAAAAACTGTTTTTT
>TRBV24-1|NA|NA|TRBJ2-1
CATSATHGGNEQFF
TGTGCCACCAGTGCCACACACGGGGGCAATGAGCAGTTCTTC
>TRBV6-6|NA|NA|TRBJ1-2
CASTESGFRSYTF
TGTGCCAGCACCGAATCGGGATTCAGAAGCTACACCTTC
>TRBV7-7|NA|NA|TRBJ1-4
CASSFSRGVGEKLFF
TGTGCTAGCAGCTTCTCCCGGGGGGTCGGTGAAAAACTGTTTTTT
>TRBV7-2|NA|NA|TRBJ2-6
CASSLEGRPGANVLTF
TGTGCCAGCAGCTTAGAAGGGAGGCCTGGGGCCAACGTCCTGACTTTC
>TRBV5-5|NA|NA|TRBJ1-2
CASSLVAGGDGYTF
TGTGCCAGCAGCTTGGTGGCAGGAGGTGATGGCTACACCTTC
>TRBV7-2|NA|once|TRBJ2-3
CASSLAGVGLTDTQYF
TGTGCCAGCAGCTTAGCGGGCGTCGGATTAACGGATACGCAGTATTTT
>TRBV7-2|NA|NA|TRBJ1-1
CASSPTRAGDTEAFF
TGTGCCAGCAGCCCGACGCGGGCAGGGGACACTGAAGCTTTCTTT
>TRBV14|NA|NA|TRBJ2-7
CASSPHYDGREATSSYEQYF
TGTGCCAGCAGCCCCCACTACGACGGGAGAGAAGCGACGAGCTCCTACGAGCAGTACTTC
>TRBV15|TRBD1|once|TRBJ1-2
CATSSTGGGYGYTF
TGTGCCACCAGCAGTACAGGGGGCGGGTATGGCTACACCTTC
>TRBV10-2|NA|NA|TRBJ2-6
CASSEAGTGANVLTF
TGCGCCAGCAGTGAGGCCGGGACTGGGGCCAACGTCCTGACTTTC
>TRBV24-1|TRBD2|NA|TRBJ2-2
CATSDLRSGRGNTGELFF
TGTGCCACCAGTGATTTGCGTAGCGGGAGGGGTAACACCGGGGAGCTGTTTTTT
>TRBV5-6|NA|NA|TRBJ2-1
CASSLGGAYNEQFF
TGTGCCAGCAGTCTAGGGGGGGCCTACAATGAGCAGTTCTTC
>TRBV14|NA|few|TRBJ2-7
CASSQLGQAGAYEQYF
TGTGCCAGCAGCCAATTGGGCCAAGCTGGGGCTTACGAGCAGTACTTC
>TRBV24-1|NA|NA|TRBJ2-1
CATSDLPSSYEQFF
TGTGCCACCAGTGATTTGCCCAGTAGCTATGAGCAGTTCTTC
>TRBV28|NA|NA|TRBJ1-6
CASSLWSRGYNSPLHF
TGTGCCAGCAGTTTATGGTCCAGGGGATATAATTCACCCCTCCACTTT
>TRBV11-1|NA|once|TRBJ2-5
CASSSGPTVQETQYF
TGTGCCAGCAGTTCAGGTCCGACCGTTCAAGAGACCCAGTACTTC
>TRBV7-9|NA|NA|TRBJ1-3
CASSSQGSGNTIYF
TGTGCCAGCAGCTCCCAGGGGTCAGGAAACACCATATATTTT
>TRBV9|NA|NA|TRBJ1-3
CASSLTQGSSGNTIYF
TGTGCCAGCAGCCTGACGCAGGGAAGCTCTGGAAACACCATATATTTT
>TRBV7-2|NA|NA|TRBJ2-7
CASSPRSRGGGPANEQYF
TGTGCCAGCAGCCCTAGAAGTAGGGGGGGAGGCCCGGCAAACGAGCAGTACTTC
>TRBV5-1|NA|few|TRBJ1-2
CASSLAGRLSKGYTF
TGCGCCAGCAGCTTGGCCGGGAGATTGAGTAAGGGCTACACCTTC
>TRBV27|TRBD1|NA|TRBJ2-1
CASSLSGRGQNNEQFF
TGTGCCAGCAGTTTATCTGGCAGGGGGCAGAACAATGAGCAGTTCTTC
>TRBV28|NA|NA|TRBJ2-7
CASSLGQLSYEQYF
TGTGCCAGCAGTTTAGGACAACTCTCCTACGAGCAGTACTTC
>TRBV12-3/TRBV12-4|TRBD2|NA|TRBJ2-1
CASRREWNNEQFF
TGTGCCAGCAGGCGGGAGTGGAACAATGAGCAGTTCTTC
>TRBV29-1|TRBD2|once|TRBJ2-1
CSVELGLAGVHNEQFF
TGCAGCGTTGAACTCGGACTAGCGGGAGTGCACAATGAGCAGTTCTTC
>TRBV25-1|NA|NA|TRBJ1-1
CASSETGSTEAFF
TGTGCCAGCAGTGAGACAGGTTCCACTGAAGCTTTCTTT
>TRBV6-2/TRBV6-3|TRBD2|NA|TRBJ2-3
CASSYPASGGTDTQYF
TGTGCCAGCAGTTACCCAGCGAGCGGGGGCACAGATACGCAGTATTTT
>TRBV11-1|NA|NA|TRBJ2-1
CASSGANPLYNEQFF
TGTGCCAGCAGCGGGGCGAACCCGCTCTACAATGAGCAGTTCTTC
>TRBV15|NA|NA|TRBJ2-7
CATSRDLHDGGAYEQYF
TGTGCCACCAGCAGAGATCTTCATGATGGGGGGGCTTACGAGCAGTACTTC
>TRBV6-5|TRBD2|NA|TRBJ2-3
CASTSGRPDTQYF
TGTGCCAGCACTAGCGGGAGACCAGATACGCAGTATTTT
>TRBV15|NA|NA|TRBJ2-3
CATSRDGTDTQYF
TGTGCCACCAGCAGAGACGGTACAGATACGCAGTATTTT
>TRBV11-2|TRBD1|NA|TRBJ2-7
CASSLAGTGLYEQYF
TGTGCCAGCAGCTTAGCTGGGACAGGGCTGTACGAGCAGTACTTC
>TRBV28|NA|NA|TRBJ1-5
CASRLRDTSNQPQHF
TGTGCCAGCAGGCTGAGGGACACCAGCAATCAGCCCCAGCATTTT
>TRBV19|NA|NA|TRBJ2-3
CASSAGNSPDTQYF
TGTGCCAGTAGTGCCGGGAACTCTCCAGATACGCAGTATTTT
>TRBV7-8|TRBD1|NA|TRBJ1-5
CASSPWTGSLQPQHF
TGTGCCAGCAGCCCCTGGACAGGGTCTTTACAGCCCCAGCATTTT
>TRBV7-2|TRBD2|NA|TRBJ2-5
CASSQTSGKETQYF
TGTGCCAGCAGCCAAACTAGCGGAAAAGAGACCCAGTACTTC
>TRBV7-2|TRBD2|NA|TRBJ2-7
CASSLLAGEVYEQYF
TGTGCCAGCAGTTTACTAGCGGGAGAAGTTTACGAGCAGTACTTC
>TRBV6-1|NA|NA|TRBJ2-7
CASSDSGAVLKQYF
TGTGCCAGCAGTGATTCAGGGGCCGTTTTAAAGCAGTACTTC
>TRBV6-5|TRBD2|once|TRBJ2-5
CASRPGTSGTETQYF
TGTGCCAGCAGACCAGGGACTAGCGGGACAGAGACCCAGTACTTC
>TRBV27|TRBD2|NA|TRBJ2-7
CASSKGLAGSYEQYF
TGTGCCAGCAGTAAGGGACTAGCGGGCTCCTACGAGCAGTACTTC
>TRBV5-1|NA|NA|TRBJ1-3
CASSLEAETGNTIYF
TGCGCCAGCAGCTTGGAGGCGGAGACTGGAAACACCATATATTTT
>TRBV27|NA|NA|TRBJ1-1
CASSFARGDTEAFF
TGTGCCAGCAGTTTCGCTCGGGGGGACACTGAAGCTTTCTTT
>TRBV19|NA|NA|TRBJ2-1
CARGAGRGACEQFF
TGTGCCAGGGGGGCTGGCCGGGGGGCTTGTGAGCAGTTCTTC